Described below is a single T cell receptor beta chain sequence and its context. Germline V gives CDR1 MGHDK, CDR2 SYGVNS. The CDR3 is 14 amino acids. Trimming took off 4 bases at V and 7 bases at J, with 14 bases between the two ends. The data were obtained in a study of blood T cell repertoires in COVID-19. The wider study: Acute and convalescent COVID-19 samples came from the United States, Italy and Spain.

Original handling: How many nucleated cells were present was estimated from reference gene primer amplification. Assay: immunoSEQ multiplex PCR; the TCRdb copy retains only in-frame clones and omits some. D and trimming come from the DNA, and the V and J calls and clone size come from that table. The table lists 200,000 to 250,000 clones, roughly 90% of them singletons. What was sequenced was PBMCs or T cells enriched from blood (not recorded which). This clonotype originated in a woman between 40 and 55 years old with acute COVID-19. This rearrangement joins TRBV25-1 to TRBJ2-1; a possible D gene is TRBD2 (5 bases). CDR3 protein: CASSGRKAVNEQFF. DNA of the CDR3: TGTGCCAGCAGTGGGAGGAAAGCGGTAAATGAGCAGTTCTTC.